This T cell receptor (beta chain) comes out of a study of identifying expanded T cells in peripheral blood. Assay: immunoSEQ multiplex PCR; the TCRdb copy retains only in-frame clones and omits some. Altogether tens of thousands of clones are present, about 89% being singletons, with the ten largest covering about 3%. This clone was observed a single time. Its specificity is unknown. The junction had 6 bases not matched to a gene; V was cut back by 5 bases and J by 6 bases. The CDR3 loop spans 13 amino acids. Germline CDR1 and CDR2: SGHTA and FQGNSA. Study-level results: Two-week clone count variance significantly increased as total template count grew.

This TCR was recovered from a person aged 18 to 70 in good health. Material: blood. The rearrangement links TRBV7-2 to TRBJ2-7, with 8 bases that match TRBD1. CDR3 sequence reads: CASSQGQAVEQYF. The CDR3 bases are TGTGCCAGCAGCCAGGGACAGGCTGTCGAGCAGTACTTC.